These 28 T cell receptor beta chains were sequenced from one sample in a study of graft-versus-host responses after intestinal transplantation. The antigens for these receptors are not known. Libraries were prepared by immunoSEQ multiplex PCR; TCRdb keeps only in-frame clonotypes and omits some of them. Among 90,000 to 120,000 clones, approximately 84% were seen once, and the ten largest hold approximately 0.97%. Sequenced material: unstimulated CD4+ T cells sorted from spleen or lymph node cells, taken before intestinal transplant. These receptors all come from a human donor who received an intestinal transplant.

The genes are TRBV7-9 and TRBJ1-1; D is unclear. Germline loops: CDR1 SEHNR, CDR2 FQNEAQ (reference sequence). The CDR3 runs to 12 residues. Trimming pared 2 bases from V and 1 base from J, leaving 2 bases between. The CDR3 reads CASSLQNTEAFF. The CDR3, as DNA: TGTGCCAGCAGCTTACAGAACACTGAAGCTTTCTTT.

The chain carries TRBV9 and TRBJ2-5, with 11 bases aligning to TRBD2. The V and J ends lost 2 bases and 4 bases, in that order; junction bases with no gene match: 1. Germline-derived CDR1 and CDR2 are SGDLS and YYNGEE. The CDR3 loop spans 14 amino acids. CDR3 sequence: CASSVSGGAETQYF. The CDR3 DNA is TGTGCCAGCAGCGTTAGCGGGGGGGCAGAGACCCAGTACTTC.

CDR3 nucleotide sequence: TGCGCCAGCAGCTCGACGGTCTCGGGCTACACCTTC. This sequence encodes CASSSTVSGYTF. The chain is built from TRBV5-1 and TRBJ1-2; D remains ambiguous. Germline CDR1 is SGHRS and CDR2 is YFSETQ. This CDR3 region has 12 residues. V dropped 3 bases and J dropped 8 bases, with 11 bases sitting between them.

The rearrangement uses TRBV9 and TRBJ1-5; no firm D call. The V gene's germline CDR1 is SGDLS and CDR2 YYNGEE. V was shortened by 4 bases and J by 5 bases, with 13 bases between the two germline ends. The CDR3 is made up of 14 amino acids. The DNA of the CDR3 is TGTGCCAGCAGCCCCGGGGTGGCGCATCAGCCCCAGCATTTT. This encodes CASSPGVAHQPQHF.

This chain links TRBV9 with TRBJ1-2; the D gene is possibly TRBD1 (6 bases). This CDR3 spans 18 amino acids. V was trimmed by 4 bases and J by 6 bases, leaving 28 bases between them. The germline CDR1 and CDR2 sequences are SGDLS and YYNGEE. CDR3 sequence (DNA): TGTGCCAGCAGCTTTGGGGGGCGGCCCCCGGTGACCCACCATGGCTACACCTTC. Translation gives CASSFGGRPPVTHHGYTF.

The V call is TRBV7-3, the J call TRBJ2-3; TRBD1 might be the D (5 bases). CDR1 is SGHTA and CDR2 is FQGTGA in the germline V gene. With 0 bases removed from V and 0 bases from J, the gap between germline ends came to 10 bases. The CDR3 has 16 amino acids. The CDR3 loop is CASSLTGAGSTDTQYF. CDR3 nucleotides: TGTGCCAGCAGCTTAACAGGCGCAGGGAGCACAGATACGCAGTATTTT.

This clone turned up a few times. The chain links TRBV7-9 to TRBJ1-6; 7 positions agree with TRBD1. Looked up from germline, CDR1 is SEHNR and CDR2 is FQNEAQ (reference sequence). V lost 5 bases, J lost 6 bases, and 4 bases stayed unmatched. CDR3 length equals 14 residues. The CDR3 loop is CASSRGTANSPLHF. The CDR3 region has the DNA TGTGCCAGCAGCCGAGGGACAGCTAATTCACCCCTCCACTTT. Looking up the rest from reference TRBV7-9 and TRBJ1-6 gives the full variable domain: DTGVSQNPRHKITKRGQNVTFRCDPISEHNRLYWYRQTLGQGPEFLTYFQNEAQLEKSRLLSDRFSAERPKGSFSTLEIQRTEQGDSAMYLCASSRGTANSPLHFGNGTRLTVT.

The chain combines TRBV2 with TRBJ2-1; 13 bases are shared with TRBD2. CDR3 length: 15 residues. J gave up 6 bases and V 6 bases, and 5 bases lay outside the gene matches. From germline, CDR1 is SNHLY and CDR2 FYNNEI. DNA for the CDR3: TGTGCCAGCAGGTACCGGACTAGCGGGGGCAATGAGCAGTTCTTC. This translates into CASRYRTSGGNEQFF.

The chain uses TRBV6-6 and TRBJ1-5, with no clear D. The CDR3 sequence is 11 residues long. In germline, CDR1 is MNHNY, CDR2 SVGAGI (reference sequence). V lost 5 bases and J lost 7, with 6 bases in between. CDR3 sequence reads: CASSSRQPQHF. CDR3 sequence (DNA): TGTGCCAGCAGTAGCAGGCAGCCCCAGCATTTT.

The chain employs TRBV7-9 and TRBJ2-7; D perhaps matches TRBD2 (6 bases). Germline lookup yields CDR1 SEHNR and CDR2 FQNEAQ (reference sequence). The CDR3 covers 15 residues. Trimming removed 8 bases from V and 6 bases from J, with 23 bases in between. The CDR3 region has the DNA TGTGCCAGCCCTCCAATAGGGCGGGATCCGACCGAGCAGTACTTC. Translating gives CASPPIGRDPTEQYF.

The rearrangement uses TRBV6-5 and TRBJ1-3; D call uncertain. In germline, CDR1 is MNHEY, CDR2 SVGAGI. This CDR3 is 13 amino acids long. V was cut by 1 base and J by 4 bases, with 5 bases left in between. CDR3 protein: CASSYFVGNTIYF. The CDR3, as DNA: TGTGCCAGCAGTTACTTCGTGGGAAACACCATATATTTT.

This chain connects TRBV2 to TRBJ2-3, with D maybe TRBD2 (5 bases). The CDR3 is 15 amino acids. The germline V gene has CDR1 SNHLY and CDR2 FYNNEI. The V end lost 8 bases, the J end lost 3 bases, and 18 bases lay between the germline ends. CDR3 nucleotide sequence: TGTGCCAGCCAATACCCCCAGCGGAAGACAGATACGCAGTATTTT. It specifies CASQYPQRKTDTQYF.

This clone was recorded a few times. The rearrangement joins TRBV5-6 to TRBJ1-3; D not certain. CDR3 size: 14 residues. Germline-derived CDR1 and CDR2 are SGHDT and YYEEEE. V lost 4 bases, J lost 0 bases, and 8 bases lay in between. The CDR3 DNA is TGTGCCAGCAGCCTGGCAGGCTCTGGAAACACCATATATTTT. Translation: CASSLAGSGNTIYF.

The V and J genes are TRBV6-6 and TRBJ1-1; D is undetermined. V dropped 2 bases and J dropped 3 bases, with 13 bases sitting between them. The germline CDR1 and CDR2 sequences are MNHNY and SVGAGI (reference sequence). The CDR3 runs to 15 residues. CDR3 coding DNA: TGTGCCAGCAGTTACGGCAGCCCCAAGGACACTGAAGCTTTCTTT. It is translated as CASSYGSPKDTEAFF.

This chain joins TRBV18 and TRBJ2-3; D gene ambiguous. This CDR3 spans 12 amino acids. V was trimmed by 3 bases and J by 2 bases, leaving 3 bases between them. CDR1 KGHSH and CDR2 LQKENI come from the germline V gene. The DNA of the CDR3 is TGTGCCAGCTCACCCTACACAGATACGCAGTATTTT. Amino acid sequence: CASSPYTDTQYF.

CDR3 in amino acids: CASSPQRGAETQYF. The DNA of the CDR3 is TGCGCCAGCAGCCCCCAGCGGGGAGCAGAGACCCAGTACTTC. V usage is TRBV5-1 and J usage is TRBJ2-5, with 7 positions matching TRBD2. V shed 4 bases, J shed 4 bases, and the junction held 7 bases outside the gene matches. CDR1 is SGHRS and CDR2 is YFSETQ in the germline V gene. The CDR3 runs 14 residues.

CDR3 coding DNA: TGCGCCAGCAGCTTGGGCACTTATAATGAAAAACTGTTTTTT. Encoded protein: CASSLGTYNEKLFF. This sequence joins TRBV5-1 and TRBJ1-4; D remains ambiguous. CDR1 and CDR2 from the germline V gene are SGHRS and YFSETQ. The CDR3 runs 14 residues. The V end lost 0 bases, the J end lost 4 bases, and 7 bases lay between the germline ends.

This CDR3 is CASCVEGGGPYEQYF. DNA for the CDR3: TGTGCCAGCTGTGTGGAGGGGGGGGGCCCCTACGAGCAGTACTTC. V and J are TRBV2 and TRBJ2-7; weak D call: TRBD2 (7 bases). Germline CDR1 and CDR2: SNHLY and FYNNEI. Trimming took off 8 bases at V and 2 bases at J, with 19 bases between the two ends. There are 15 residues in the CDR3. Based on the CDR3 plus reference TRBV2 and TRBJ2-7, the full variable domain is EPEVTQTPSHQVTQMGQEVILRCVPISNHLYFYWYRQILGQKVEFLVSFYNNEISEKSEIFDDQFSVERPDGSNFTLKIRSTKLEDSAMYFCASCVEGGGPYEQYFGPGTRLTVT.

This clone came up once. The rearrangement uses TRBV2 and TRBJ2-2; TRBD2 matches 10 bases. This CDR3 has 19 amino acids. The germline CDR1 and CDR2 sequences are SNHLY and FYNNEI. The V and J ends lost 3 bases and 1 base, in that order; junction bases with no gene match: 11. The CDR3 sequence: CASSDSGLAGDWNTGELFF. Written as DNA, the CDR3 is TGTGCCAGCAGTGACTCGGGCCTAGCGGGGGATTGGAACACCGGGGAGCTGTTTTTT.

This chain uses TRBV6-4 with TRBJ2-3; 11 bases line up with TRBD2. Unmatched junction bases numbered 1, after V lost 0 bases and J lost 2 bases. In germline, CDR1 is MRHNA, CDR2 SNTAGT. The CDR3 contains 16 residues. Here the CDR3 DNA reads TGTGCCAGCAGTGACTCTAGCGGGGGGGCCACAGATACGCAGTATTTT. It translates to CASSDSSGGATDTQYF.

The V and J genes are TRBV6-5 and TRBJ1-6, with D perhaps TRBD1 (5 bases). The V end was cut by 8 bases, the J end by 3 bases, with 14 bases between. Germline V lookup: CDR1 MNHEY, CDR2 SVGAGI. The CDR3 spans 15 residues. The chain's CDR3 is CASRIRDLYNSPLHF. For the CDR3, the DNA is TGTGCCAGCCGCATCCGGGACCTCTATAATTCACCCCTCCACTTT.

The CDR3 sequence is CASILAGSSYNEQFF. The CDR3 coding sequence is TGTGCCAGCATCCTCGCGGGAAGCTCCTACAATGAGCAGTTCTTC. This rearrangement joins TRBV6-1 to TRBJ2-1, with TRBD2 as a possible D gene (6 bases). Germline-derived CDR1 and CDR2 are MNHNS and SASEGT. The CDR3 is made up of 15 amino acids. The V gene lost 7 bases and the J gene lost 0 bases, with 13 bases spanning the gap.

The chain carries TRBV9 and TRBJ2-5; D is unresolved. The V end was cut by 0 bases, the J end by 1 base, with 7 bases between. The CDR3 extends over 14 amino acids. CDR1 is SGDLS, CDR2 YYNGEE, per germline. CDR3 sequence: CASSVGKGQETQYF. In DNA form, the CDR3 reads TGTGCCAGCAGCGTAGGGAAGGGCCAAGAGACCCAGTACTTC.

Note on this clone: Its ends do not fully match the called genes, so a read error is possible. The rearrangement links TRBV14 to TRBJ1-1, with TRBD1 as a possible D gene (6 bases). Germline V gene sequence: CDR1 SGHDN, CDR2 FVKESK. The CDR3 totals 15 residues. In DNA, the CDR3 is TGTGCCAGCAGCCAGCAAGACAGGCCCAACACTGAAGCTTTCTTC. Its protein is CASSQQDRPNTEAFF.

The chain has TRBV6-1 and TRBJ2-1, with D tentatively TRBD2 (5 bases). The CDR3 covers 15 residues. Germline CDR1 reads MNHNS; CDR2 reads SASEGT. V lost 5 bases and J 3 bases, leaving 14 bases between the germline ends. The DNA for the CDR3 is TGTGCCAGCAGTTTGAGGCGGGTCGGCTACAATGAGCAGTTCTTC. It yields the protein CASSLRRVGYNEQFF.

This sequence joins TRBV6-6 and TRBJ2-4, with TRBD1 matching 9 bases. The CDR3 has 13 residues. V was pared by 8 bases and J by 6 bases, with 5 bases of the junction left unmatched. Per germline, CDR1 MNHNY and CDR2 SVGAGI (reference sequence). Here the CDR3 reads CASRDRAVNIQYF. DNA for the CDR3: TGTGCCAGCCGGGACAGGGCTGTAAACATTCAGTACTTC.

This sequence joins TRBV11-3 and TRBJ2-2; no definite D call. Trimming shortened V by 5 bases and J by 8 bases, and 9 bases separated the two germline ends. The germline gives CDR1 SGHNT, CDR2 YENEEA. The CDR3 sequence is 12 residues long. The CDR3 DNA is TGTGCCAGCAGCCAACCGACAGGGGAGCTGTTTTTT. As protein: CASSQPTGELFF.

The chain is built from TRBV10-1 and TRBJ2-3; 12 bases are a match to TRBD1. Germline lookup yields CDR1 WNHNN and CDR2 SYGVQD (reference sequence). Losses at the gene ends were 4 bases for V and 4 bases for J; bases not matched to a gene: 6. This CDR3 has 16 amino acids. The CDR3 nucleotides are TGCGCCAGCAGTGTTAGTGGGACAGGGGGCGCAGATACGCAGTATTTT. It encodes CASSVSGTGGADTQYF.